The present T cell receptor (beta chain) was sequenced within a study of cytomegalovirus exposure and HLA in healthy donors. The PCR used 60 Vbeta and 13 Jbeta primers. Produced via immunoSEQ multiplex PCR; TCRdb's table is partial and in-frame only. Among about 190,000 clones, just under 75% were seen once, and the ten largest hold more than 4%. This CDR3 has 15 amino acids. After removal of 2 bases from V and 3 bases from J, the junction contained 5 bases not matched to a gene. Looked up from germline, CDR1 is MNHEY and CDR2 is SVGAGI. The chain uses TRBV6-5 and TRBJ2-7, with 9 bases identical to TRBD2. Sequenced material: PBMCs. The receptor was isolated from a man aged 25 to 40 in good health and CMV-seropositive. The CDR3 sequence: CASSYASGTSYEQYF. The DNA of the CDR3 is TGTGCCAGCAGTTACGCTAGCGGGACTAGCTACGAGCAGTACTTC.